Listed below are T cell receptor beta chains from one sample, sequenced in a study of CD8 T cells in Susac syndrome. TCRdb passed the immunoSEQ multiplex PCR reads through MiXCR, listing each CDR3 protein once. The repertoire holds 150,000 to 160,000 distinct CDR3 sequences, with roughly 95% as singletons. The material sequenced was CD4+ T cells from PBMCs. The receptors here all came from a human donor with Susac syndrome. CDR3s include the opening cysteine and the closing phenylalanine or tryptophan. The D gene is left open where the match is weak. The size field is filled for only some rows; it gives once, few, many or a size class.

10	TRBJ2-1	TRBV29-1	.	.	TGCAGCGTTGCAAGTTGGGAGCAGTTCTTC	CSVASWEQFF
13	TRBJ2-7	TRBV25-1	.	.	TGTGCCAGCAGTGCCCATGACAGGCCCCGCGCGTACTTC	CASSAHDRPRAYF
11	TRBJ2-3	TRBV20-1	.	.	TGCAGTGGGGTCAAGGGTGATACGCAGTATTTT	CSGVKGDTQYF
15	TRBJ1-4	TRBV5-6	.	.	TGTGCCAGCAGCTCGCAGGGTGCAACTAATGAAAAACTGTTTTTT	CASSSQGATNEKLFF
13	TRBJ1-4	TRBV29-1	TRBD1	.	TGCAGCGTACGGACAGGGATTAATGAAAAACTGTTTTTT	CSVRTGINEKLFF
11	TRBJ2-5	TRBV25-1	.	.	TGTGCCAGCACGGGTTGGGAGACCCAGTACTTC	CASTGWETQYF
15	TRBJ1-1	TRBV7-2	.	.	TGTGCCAGCAGCTCGTTCGGGAGAGGGAACACTGAAGCTTTCTTT	CASSSFGRGNTEAFF
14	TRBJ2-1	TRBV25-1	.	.	TGTGCCAGCAGTGACAGTCAGGAATACAATGAGCAGTTCTTC	CASSDSQEYNEQFF
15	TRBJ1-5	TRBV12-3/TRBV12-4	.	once	TGTGCCAGCATATCTATACCGCCGCCAAATCAGCCCCAGCATTTT	CASISIPPPNQPQHF
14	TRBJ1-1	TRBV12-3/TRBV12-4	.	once	TGTGCCAGCAGCCCGCCGGTGGTGAACACTGAAGCTTTCTTT	CASSPPVVNTEAFF
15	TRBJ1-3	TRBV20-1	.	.	TGCAGTGCTAGAGATTGGGCAGGGAAAGGAAACACCATATATTTT	CSARDWAGKGNTIYF
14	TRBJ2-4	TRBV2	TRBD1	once	TGTGCCAGCAGTAAGGGGGACAGGGGGGGCATTCAGTACTTC	CASSKGDRGGIQYF
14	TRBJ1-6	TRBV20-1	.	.	TGCAGTGCTAGAGTGGACAGTAATAATTCACCCCTCCACTTT	CSARVDSNNSPLHF
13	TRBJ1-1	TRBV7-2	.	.	TGTGCCAGCAGCACCCTACCGCACACTGAAGCTTTCTTT	CASSTLPHTEAFF
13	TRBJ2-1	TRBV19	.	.	TGTGCCAGTAGTCTCAGGGGTGACAATGAGCAGTTCTTC	CASSLRGDNEQFF
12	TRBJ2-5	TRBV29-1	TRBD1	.	TGCAGCGCAGAACAGGGGGCAGGGACCCAGTACTTC	CSAEQGAGTQYF
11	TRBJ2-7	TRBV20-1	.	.	TGCAGTGCCCCCGGGGGTGACGAGCAGTACTTC	CSAPGGDEQYF
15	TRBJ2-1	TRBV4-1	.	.	TGCGCCAGCAGCCAAGAATGGATGGGCTACAATGAGCAGTTCTTC	CASSQEWMGYNEQFF
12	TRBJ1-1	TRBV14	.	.	TGTGCCAGCAGCCATCGGAAAGGATCAGCTTTCTTT	CASSHRKGSAFF
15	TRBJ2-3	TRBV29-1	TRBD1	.	TGCAGCGTTGTTCACGGACAGGGGAGAACAGATACGCAGTATTTT	CSVVHGQGRTDTQYF
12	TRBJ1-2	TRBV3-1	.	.	TGTGCCAGCAGCCAACAGAACTATGGCTACACCTTC	CASSQQNYGYTF
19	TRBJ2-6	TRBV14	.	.	TGTGCCAGCAGCCAAGACGGACGTTGGGCCCTCTCTGGGGCCAACGTCCTGACTTTC	CASSQDGRWALSGANVLTF
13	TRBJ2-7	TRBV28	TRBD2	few	TGTGCCAGCAGCCCCGGGGGGGTGGGGGAGCAGTACTTC	CASSPGGVGEQYF
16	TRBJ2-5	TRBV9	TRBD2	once	TGTGCCAGCAGCGTCCAACCGGGACTAGTCTCAGAGACCCAGTACTTC	CASSVQPGLVSETQYF
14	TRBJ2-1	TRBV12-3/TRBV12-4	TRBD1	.	TGTGCCAGCAGTTTCGGGGACAGGGAGGTCAAGCAGTTCTTC	CASSFGDREVKQFF
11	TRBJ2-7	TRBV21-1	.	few	TGTGCCAGCAGCAAAGGCGGTGAGCAGTACTTC	CASSKGGEQYF
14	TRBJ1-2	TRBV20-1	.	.	TGCAGTGCTTTCTCGACACTTGATCTCTATGGCTACACCTTC	CSAFSTLDLYGYTF
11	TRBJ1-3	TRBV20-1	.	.	TGCAGTGCTCCAGGGGAACACACCATATATTTT	CSAPGEHTIYF
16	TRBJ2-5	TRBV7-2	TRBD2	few	TGTGCCAGCAGCTTAGTTGCGGGGGGGAACCAAGAGACCCAGTACTTC	CASSLVAGGNQETQYF
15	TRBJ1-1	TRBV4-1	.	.	TGCGCCAGCAGCCAGGTTGGAGGGACGCGTACTGAAGCTTTCTTT	CASSQVGGTRTEAFF
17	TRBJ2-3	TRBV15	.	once	TGTGCCGCCCGAAGTTCTCGTTCGGCTAGCGTCCCAGATACGCAGTATTTT	CAARSSRSASVPDTQYF
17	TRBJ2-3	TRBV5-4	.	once	TGTGCCAGCAGCTTGGAGGCTGGGACACCCTGGGGAGATACGCAGTATTTT	CASSLEAGTPWGDTQYF
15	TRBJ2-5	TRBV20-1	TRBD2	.	TGCAGTGCTAGAGATCGGCGGGGGGGCCAAGAGACCCAGTACTTC	CSARDRRGGQETQYF
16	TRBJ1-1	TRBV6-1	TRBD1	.	TGTGCCAGCAGTCTCGGACAGGGGGCACGAAGGACTGAAGCTTTCTTT	CASSLGQGARRTEAFF
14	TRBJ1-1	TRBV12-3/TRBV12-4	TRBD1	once	TGTGCCAGCAGTTTCACAGGGGGGAACTCTGAAGCTTTCTTT	CASSFTGGNSEAFF
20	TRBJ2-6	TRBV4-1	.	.	TGCGCCAGCAGCCAAGATTTCAGAGCTTCCTCGAGCTCTGGGGCCAACGTCCTGACTTTC	CASSQDFRASSSSGANVLTF
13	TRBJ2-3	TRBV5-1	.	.	TGCGCCAGCAGCGAAAGACTCACAGATACGCAGTATTTT	CASSERLTDTQYF
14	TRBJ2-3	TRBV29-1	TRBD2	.	TGCAGCGTTGTACTAGCGGGGGGGACAGATACGCAGTATTTT	CSVVLAGGTDTQYF
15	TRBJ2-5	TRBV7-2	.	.	TGTGCCAGCAGCTTAGCAGGTGGGACCGAAGAGACCCAGTACTTC	CASSLAGGTEETQYF
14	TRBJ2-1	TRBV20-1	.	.	TGCAGTGCCCCCAGGGTAACCGGTACCAATGAGCAGTTCTTC	CSAPRVTGTNEQFF
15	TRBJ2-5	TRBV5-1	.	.	TGCGCCAGCAGCTTGGAGGGAACCACCCTACGAACCCAGTACTTC	CASSLEGTTLRTQYF
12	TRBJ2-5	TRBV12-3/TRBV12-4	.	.	TGTGCCAGCGGGGGCGGTGGAGGGACCCAGTACTTC	CASGGGGGTQYF
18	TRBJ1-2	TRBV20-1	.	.	TGCAGTGCTAGAAGCCCCCCAGGAGACCGGACCTCCTCCTATGGCTACACCTTC	CSARSPPGDRTSSYGYTF
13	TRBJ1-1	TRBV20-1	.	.	TGCAGTGCTAGAGGGCCAGGGAACACTGAAGCTTTCTTT	CSARGPGNTEAFF
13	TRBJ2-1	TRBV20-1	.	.	TGCAGTGCTAGAGATACCTGGGCAAAGGAGCAGTTCTTC	CSARDTWAKEQFF
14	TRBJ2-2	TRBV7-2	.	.	TGTGCCAGCAGCACCGACTCGGGCCCCGGGGAGCTGTTTTTT	CASSTDSGPGELFF
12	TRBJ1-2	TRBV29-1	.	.	TGCAGCGTTGAACCCAGTGATGGTGGCTACACCTTC	CSVEPSDGGYTF
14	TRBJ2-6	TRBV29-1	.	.	TGCAGCGTTGGGGGGGTCTCTGGGGCCAACGTCCTGACTTTC	CSVGGVSGANVLTF
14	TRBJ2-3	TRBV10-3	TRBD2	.	TGTGCCATCAGACGCGGGGGGCCCACAGATACGCAGTATTTT	CAIRRGGPTDTQYF
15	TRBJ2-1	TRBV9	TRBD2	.	TGTGCCAGCAGCGAAACTAGCGGGGTCTACAATGAGCAGTTCTTC	CASSETSGVYNEQFF